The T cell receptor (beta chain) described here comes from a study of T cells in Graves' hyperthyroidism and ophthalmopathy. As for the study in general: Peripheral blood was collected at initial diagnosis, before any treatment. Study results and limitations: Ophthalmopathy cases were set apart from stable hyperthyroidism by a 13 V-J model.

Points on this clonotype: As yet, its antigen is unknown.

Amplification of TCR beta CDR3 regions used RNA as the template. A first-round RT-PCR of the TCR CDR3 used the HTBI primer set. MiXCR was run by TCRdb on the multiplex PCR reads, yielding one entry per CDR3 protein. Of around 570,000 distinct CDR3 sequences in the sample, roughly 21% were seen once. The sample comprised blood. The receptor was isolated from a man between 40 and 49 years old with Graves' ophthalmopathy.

The CDR3 DNA is TGTGCCTCGAGGGAGGAGACAGATACGCAGTATTTT. Protein sequence: CASREETDTQYF. The chain recombines TRBV30 with TRBJ2-3; a weak D match, TRBD2 (6 bases). Germline CDR1 and CDR2: GTSNPN and SVGIG (reference sequence). The CDR3 contains 12 residues. Trimming pared 7 bases from V and 3 bases from J, leaving 11 bases between.